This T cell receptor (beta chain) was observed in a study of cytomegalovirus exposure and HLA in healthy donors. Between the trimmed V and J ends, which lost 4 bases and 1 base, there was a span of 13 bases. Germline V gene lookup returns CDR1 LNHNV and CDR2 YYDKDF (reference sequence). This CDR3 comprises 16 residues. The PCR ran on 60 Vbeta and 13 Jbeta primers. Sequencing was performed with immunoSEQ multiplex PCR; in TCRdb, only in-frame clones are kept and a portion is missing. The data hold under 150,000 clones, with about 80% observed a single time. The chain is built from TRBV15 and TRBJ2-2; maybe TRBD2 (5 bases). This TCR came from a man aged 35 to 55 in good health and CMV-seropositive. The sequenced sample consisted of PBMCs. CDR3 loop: CATSTGSGVNTGELFF. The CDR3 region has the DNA TGTGCCACCAGCACCGGCTCCGGGGTGAACACCGGGGAGCTGTTTTTT.